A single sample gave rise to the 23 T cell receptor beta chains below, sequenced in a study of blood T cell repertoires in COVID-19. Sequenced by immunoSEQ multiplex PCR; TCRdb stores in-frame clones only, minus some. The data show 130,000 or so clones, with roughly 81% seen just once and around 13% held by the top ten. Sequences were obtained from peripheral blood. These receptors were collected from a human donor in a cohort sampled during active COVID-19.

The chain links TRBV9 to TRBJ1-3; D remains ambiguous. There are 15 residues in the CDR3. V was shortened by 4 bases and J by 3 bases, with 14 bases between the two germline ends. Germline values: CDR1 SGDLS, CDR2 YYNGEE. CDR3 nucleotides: TGTGCCAGCAGCCCCCAGCGGTTGGGTGGAAACACCATATATTTT. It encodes CASSPQRLGGNTIYF. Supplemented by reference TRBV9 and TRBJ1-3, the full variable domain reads DSGVTQTPKHLITATGQRVTLRCSPRSGDLSVYWYQQSLDQGLQFLIQYYNGEERAKGNILERFSAQQFPDLHSELNLSSLELGDSALYFCASSPQRLGGNTIYFGEGSWLTVV.

CDR3 bases: TGTGCCAGCAGCTCGTCCTCAAGTTGGACTAGTCTCCACGAGCAGTACTTC. This sequence encodes CASSSSSSWTSLHEQYF. The genes are TRBV7-9 and TRBJ2-7; 7 bases match TRBD2. The CDR3 length is 17 residues. J was trimmed by 5 bases and V by 4 bases; bases with no gene match: 17. CDR1 and CDR2 from the germline V gene are SEHNR and FQNEAQ (reference sequence).

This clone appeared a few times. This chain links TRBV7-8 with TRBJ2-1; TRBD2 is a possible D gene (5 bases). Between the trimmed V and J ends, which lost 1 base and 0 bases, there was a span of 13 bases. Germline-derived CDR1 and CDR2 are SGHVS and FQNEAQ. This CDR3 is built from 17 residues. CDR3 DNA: TGTGCCAGCAGCTTAGTCGCGCGGGTTAGCTCCTACAATGAGCAGTTCTTC. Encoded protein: CASSLVARVSSYNEQFF.

CDR3 amino acids: CAWRISGGANTDTQYF. CDR3 in DNA: TGTGCCTGGAGGATTAGCGGGGGGGCCAACACAGATACGCAGTATTTT. The chain combines TRBV30 with TRBJ2-3, with TRBD2 identical over 11 bases. The CDR3 has 16 amino acids. J was trimmed by 2 bases and V by 3 bases; bases with no gene match: 7. Germline assignment: CDR1 GTSNPN and CDR2 SVGIG (reference sequence).

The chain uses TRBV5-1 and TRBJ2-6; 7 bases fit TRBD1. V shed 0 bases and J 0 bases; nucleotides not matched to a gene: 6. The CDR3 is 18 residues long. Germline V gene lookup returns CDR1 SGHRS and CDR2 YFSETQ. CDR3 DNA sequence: TGCGCCAGCAGCTTGGTGGTGACAGGGAGCTCTGGGGCCAACGTCCTGACTTTC. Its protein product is CASSLVVTGSSGANVLTF.

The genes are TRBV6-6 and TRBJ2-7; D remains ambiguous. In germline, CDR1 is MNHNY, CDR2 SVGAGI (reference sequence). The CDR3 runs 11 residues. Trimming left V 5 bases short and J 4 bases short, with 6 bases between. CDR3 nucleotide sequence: TGTGCCAGCAGTACGGGTTACGAGCAGTACTTC. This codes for CASSTGYEQYF.

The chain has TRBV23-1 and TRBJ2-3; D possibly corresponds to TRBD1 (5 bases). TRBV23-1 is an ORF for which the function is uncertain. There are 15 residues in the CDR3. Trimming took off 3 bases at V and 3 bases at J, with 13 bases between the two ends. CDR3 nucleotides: TGCGCCAGCAGTCACGGCAGGGCCTGGACAGATACGCAGTATTTT. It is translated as CASSHGRAWTDTQYF.

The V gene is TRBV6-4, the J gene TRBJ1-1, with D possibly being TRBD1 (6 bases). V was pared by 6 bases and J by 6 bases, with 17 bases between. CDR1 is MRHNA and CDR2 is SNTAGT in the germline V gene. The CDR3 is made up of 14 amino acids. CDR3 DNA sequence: TGTGCCAGCAGCCCTTGGGGGGGCGCGTCTGAAGCTTTCTTT. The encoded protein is CASSPWGGASEAFF.

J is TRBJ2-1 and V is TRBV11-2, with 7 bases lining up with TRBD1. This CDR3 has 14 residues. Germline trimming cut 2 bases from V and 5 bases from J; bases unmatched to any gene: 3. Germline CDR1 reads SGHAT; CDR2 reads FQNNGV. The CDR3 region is CASSLMGQNNEQFF. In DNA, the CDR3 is TGTGCCAGCAGCTTAATGGGACAGAACAATGAGCAGTTCTTC.

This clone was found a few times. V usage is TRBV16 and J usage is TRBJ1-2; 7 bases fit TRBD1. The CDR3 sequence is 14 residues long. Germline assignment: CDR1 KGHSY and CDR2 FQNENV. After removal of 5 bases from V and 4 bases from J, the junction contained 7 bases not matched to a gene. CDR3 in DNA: TGTGCCAGCAGCTACCTAACAGGGGCCTATGGCTACACCTTC. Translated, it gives CASSYLTGAYGYTF.

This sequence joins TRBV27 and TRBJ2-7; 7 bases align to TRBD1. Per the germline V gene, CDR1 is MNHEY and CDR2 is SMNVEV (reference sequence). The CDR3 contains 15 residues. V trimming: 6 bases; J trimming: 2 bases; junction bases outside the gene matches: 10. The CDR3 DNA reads TGTGCCAGCAGCCCCCCGGACAGGATAACCTACGAGCAGTACTTC. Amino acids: CASSPPDRITYEQYF.

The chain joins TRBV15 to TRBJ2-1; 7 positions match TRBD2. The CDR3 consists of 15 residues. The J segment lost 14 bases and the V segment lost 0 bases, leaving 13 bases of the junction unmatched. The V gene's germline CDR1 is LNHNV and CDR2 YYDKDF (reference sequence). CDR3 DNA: TGTGCCACCAGCAGAGATCGCGGAGCGGGGCTAAAAAAGTTCTTC. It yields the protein CATSRDRGAGLKKFF.

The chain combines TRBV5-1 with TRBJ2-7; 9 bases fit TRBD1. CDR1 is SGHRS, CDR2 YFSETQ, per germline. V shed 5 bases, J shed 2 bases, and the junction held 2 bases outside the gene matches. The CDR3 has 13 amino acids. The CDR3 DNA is TGCGCCAGCAGTCGGACAGGGGCCTACGAGCAGTACTTC. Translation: CASSRTGAYEQYF.

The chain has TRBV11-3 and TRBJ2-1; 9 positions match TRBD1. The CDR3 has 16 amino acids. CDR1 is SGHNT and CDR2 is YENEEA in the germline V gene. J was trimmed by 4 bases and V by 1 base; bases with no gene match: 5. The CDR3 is CASSLGTGGGYNEQFF. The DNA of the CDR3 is TGTGCCAGCAGCTTAGGAACAGGGGGCGGGTACAATGAGCAGTTCTTC. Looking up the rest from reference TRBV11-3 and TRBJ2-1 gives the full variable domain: EAGVVQSPRYKIIEKKQPVAFWCNPISGHNTLYWYLQNLGQGPELLIRYENEEAVDDSQLPKDRFSAERLKGVDSTLKIQPAELGDSAVYLCASSLGTGGGYNEQFFGPGTRLTVL.

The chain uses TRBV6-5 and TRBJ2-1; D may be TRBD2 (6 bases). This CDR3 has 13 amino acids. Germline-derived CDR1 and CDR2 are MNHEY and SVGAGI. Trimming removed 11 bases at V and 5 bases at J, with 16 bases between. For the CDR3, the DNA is TGTGCCTTGCGGGGACTCCCGCACAATGAGCAGTTCTTC. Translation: CALRGLPHNEQFF.

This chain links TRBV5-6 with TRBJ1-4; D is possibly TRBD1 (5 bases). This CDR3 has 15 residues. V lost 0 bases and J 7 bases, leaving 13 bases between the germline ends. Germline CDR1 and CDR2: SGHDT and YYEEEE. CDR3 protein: CASSLVAWGSEKLFF. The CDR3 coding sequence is TGTGCCAGCAGCTTGGTGGCCTGGGGCAGTGAAAAACTGTTTTTT.

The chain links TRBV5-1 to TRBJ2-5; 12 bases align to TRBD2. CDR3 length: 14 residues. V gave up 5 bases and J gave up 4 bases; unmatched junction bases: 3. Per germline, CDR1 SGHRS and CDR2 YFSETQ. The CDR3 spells CASRTTSGGETQYF. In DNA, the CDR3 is TGCGCCAGCAGGACGACTAGCGGGGGAGAGACCCAGTACTTC.

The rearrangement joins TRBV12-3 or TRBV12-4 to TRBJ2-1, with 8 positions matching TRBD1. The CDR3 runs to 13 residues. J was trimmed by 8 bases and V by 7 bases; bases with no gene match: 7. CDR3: CASNPGQGHEQFF. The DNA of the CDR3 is TGTGCCAGCAATCCCGGACAGGGACATGAGCAGTTCTTC.

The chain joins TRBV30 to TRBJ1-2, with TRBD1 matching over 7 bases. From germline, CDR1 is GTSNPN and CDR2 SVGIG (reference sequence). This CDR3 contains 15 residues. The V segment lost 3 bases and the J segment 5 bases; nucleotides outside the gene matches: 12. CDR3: CAWSPGQSKVYGYTF. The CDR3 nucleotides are TGTGCCTGGAGCCCGGGACAGTCGAAGGTATATGGCTACACCTTC. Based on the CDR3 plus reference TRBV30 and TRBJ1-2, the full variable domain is SQTIHQWPATLVQPVGSPLSLECTVEGTSNPNLYWYRQAAGRGLQLLFYSVGIGQISSEVPQNLSASRPQDRQFILSSKKLLLSDSGFYLCAWSPGQSKVYGYTFGSGTRLTVV.

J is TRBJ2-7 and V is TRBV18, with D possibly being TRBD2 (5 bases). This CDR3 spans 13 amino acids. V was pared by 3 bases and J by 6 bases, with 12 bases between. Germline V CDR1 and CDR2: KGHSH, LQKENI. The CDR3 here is CASSPVEGSEQYF. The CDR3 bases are TGTGCCAGCTCACCGGTCGAGGGAAGCGAGCAGTACTTC.

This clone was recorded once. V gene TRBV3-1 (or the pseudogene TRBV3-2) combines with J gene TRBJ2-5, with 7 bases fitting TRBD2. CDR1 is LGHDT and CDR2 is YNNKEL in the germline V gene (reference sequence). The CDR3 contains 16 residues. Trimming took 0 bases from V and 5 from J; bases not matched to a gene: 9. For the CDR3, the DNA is TGTGCCAGCAGCCAAGATCCGGGAGGTCTGCTGGAGACCCAGTACTTC. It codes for CASSQDPGGLLETQYF.

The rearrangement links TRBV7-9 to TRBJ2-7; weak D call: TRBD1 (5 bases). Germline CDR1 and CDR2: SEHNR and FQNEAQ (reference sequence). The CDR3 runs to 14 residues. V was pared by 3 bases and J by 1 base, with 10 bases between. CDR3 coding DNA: TGTGCCAGCAGCTTCAGACAGCAGTCCTACGAGCAGTACTTC. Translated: CASSFRQQSYEQYF.

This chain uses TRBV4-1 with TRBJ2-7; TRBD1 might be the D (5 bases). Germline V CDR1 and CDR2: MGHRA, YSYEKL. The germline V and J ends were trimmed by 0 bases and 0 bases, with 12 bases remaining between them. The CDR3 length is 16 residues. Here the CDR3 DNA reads TGCGCCAGCAGCCAAGATGGGGCAGGTCTCTCCTACGAGCAGTACTTC. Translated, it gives CASSQDGAGLSYEQYF.